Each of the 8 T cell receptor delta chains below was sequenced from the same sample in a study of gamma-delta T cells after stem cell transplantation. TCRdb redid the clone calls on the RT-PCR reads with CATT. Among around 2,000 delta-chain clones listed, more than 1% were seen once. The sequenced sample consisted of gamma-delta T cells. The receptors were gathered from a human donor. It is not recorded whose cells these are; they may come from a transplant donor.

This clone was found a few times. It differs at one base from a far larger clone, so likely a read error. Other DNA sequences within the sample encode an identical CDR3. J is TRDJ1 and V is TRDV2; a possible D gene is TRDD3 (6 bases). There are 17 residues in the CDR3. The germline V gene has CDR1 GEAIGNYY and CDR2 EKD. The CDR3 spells CACDTAGGKEYTDKLIF. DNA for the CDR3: TGTGCCTGCGACACCGCCGGGGGGAAAGAGTACACCGATAAACTCATCTTT.

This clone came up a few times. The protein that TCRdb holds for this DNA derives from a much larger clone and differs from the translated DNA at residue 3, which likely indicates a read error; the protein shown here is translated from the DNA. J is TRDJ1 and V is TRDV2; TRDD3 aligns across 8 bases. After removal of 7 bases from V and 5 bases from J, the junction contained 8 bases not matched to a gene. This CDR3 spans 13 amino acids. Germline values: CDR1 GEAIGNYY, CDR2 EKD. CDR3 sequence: CAWVLWGTDKLIF. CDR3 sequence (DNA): TGTGCCTGGGTCCTCTGGGGGACGGATAAACTCATCTTT.

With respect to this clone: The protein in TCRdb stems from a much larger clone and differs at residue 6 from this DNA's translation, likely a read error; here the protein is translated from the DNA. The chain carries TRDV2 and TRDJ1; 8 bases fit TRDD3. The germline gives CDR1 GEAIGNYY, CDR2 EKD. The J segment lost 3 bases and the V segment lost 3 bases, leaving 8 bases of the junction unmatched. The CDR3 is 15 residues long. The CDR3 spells CACDSLMGDPDKLIF. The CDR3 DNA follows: TGTGCCTGTGACTCTCTGATGGGGGATCCCGATAAACTCATCTTT.

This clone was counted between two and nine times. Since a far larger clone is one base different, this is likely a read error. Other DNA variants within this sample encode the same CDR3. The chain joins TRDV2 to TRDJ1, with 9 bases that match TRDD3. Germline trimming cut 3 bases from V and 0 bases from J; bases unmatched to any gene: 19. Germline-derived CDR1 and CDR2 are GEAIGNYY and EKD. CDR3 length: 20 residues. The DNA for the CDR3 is TGTGCCTGTGACCCCTTAGTTGCCACTGGGGGAGAATCGTACACCGATAAACTCATCTTT. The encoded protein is CACDPLVATGGESYTDKLIF.

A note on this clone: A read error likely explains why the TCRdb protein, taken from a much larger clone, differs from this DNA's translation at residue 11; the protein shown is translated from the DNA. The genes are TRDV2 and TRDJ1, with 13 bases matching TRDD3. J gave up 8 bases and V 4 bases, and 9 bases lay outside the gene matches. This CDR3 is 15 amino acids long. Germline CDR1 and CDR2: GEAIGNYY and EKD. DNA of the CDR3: TGTGCCTGTGAAGAACTGGGGGATACGCGCGTAAAACTCATCTTT. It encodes CACEELGDTRVKLIF.

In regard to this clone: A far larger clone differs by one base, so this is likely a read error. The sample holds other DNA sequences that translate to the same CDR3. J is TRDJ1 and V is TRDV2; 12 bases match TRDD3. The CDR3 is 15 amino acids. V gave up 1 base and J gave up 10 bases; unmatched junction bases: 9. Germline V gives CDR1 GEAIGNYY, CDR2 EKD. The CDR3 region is CACDTLGDTHEILIF. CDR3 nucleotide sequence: TGTGCCTGTGACACTCTGGGGGATACGCATGAAATACTCATCTTT.

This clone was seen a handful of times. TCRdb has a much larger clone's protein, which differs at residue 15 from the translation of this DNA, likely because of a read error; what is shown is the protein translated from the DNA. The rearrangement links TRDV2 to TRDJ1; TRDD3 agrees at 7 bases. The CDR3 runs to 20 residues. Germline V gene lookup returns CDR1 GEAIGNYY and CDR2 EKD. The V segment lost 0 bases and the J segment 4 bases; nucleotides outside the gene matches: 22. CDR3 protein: CACDTVIGGPRRGSSDKLIF. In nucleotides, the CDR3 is TGTGCCTGTGACACCGTGATTGGGGGACCCCGTCGGGGGTCCAGCGATAAACTCATCTTT.

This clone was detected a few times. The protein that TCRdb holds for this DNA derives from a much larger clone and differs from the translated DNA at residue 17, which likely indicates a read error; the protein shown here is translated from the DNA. The CDR3 DNA reads as TGTGCTCTTGGGGAACTAGGGTATCGAGGGGATTCTGGGACCGATAAACACATCTTT. Amino acid sequence: CALGELGYRGDSGTDKHIF. The chain is built from TRDV1 and TRDJ1; D possibly corresponds to TRDD3 (6 bases). The CDR3 consists of 19 residues. Germline V gene sequence: CDR1 TSWWSYY, CDR2 QGS.